Detailed here is one T cell receptor beta chain. This sample was taken from a study of blood T cells in healthy people across ages. A J-beta primer mix and a sample-barcoded 5' primer were used in a second PCR of roughly 6 to 11 cycles. TCRdb passed the 5' RACE reads through MiXCR, listing each CDR3 protein once. Among roughly 1.7 million distinct CDR3 sequences listed, around 35% were seen once. Germline V lookup: CDR1 MDHEN, CDR2 SYDVKM. There are 12 residues in the CDR3. The V end was cut by 6 bases, the J end by 7 bases, with 10 bases between. The clonotype originates from a woman younger than 45 in good health. Input material: blood. The V call is TRBV28, the J call TRBJ2-1; D is undetermined. CDR3 nucleotides: TGTGCCAGCAGCCAATTACGGAATGAGCAGTTCTTC. It translates to CASSQLRNEQFF.